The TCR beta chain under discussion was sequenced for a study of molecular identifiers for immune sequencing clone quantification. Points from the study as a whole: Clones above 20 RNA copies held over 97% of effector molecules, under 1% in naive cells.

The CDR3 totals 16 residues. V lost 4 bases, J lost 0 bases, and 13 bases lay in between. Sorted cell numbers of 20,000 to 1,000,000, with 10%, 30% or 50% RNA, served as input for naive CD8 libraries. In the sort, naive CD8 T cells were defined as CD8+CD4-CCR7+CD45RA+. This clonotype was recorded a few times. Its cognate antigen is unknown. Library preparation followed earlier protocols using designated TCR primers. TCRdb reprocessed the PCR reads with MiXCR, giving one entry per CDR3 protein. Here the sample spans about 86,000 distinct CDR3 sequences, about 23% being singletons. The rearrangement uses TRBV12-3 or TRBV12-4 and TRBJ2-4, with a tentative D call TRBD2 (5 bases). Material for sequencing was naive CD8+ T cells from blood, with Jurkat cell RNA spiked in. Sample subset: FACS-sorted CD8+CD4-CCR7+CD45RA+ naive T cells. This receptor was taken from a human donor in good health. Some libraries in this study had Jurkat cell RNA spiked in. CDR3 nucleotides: TGTGCCAGCAGTTATTCGGGATTCAGAGCCAAAAACATTCAGTACTTC. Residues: CASSYSGFRAKNIQYF.